Listed below are T cell receptor beta chains from one sample, sequenced in a study of T cell responses to AZD1222 COVID-19 vaccine. Produced via immunoSEQ multiplex PCR; TCRdb's table is partial and in-frame only. The sample lists roughly 100,000 clones, 90% occurring once. The sequences come from peripheral blood, collected on day 0 of AZD1222 vaccination. These receptor sequences come from an adult in good health. CDR3s include the opening cysteine and the closing phenylalanine or tryptophan. The order of the fields is J gene, CDR3 length, clone size, D gene, V gene, CDR3 protein, CDR3 DNA. A D gene is named only where the DNA matches it firmly. Clone size is not always given. Where it is, it says once, few, many or a class for expanded clones.

J gene: TRBJ2-7; CDR3 length: 13; clone size: .; D gene: .; V gene: TRBV3-1/TRBV3-2; CDR3 protein: CASSLRVNYEQYF; CDR3 DNA: TGTGCCAGCAGCCTTAGGGTCAACTACGAGCAGTACTTC
J gene: TRBJ1-1; CDR3 length: 15; clone size: .; D gene: .; V gene: TRBV7-9; CDR3 protein: CASSLVSLGVTEAFF; CDR3 DNA: TGTGCCAGCAGCTTAGTGTCTCTGGGAGTCACTGAAGCTTTCTTT
J gene: TRBJ2-2; CDR3 length: 17; clone size: .; D gene: TRBD1; V gene: TRBV12-5; CDR3 protein: CASGLVRGTGIGGELFF; CDR3 DNA: TGTGCTAGTGGTTTGGTACGGGGGACAGGGATCGGCGGGGAGCTGTTTTTT
J gene: TRBJ1-5; CDR3 length: 15; clone size: .; D gene: .; V gene: TRBV6-2/TRBV6-3; CDR3 protein: CASRPGTGPNQPQHF; CDR3 DNA: TGTGCCAGCAGGCCTGGGACTGGTCCAAATCAGCCCCAGCATTTT
J gene: TRBJ1-1; CDR3 length: 13; clone size: .; D gene: .; V gene: TRBV7-9; CDR3 protein: CASSLGDNTEAFF; CDR3 DNA: TGTGCCAGCAGCTTGGGGGACAACACTGAAGCTTTCTTT
J gene: TRBJ2-7; CDR3 length: 16; clone size: .; D gene: TRBD1; V gene: TRBV15; CDR3 protein: CATSRGGGQGLYEQYF; CDR3 DNA: TGTGCCACCAGCAGAGGAGGGGGACAGGGTCTCTACGAGCAGTACTTC
J gene: TRBJ2-1; CDR3 length: 14; clone size: .; D gene: .; V gene: TRBV9; CDR3 protein: CASSVGQGMGEQFF; CDR3 DNA: TGTGCCAGCAGCGTAGGTCAGGGAATGGGAGAGCAGTTCTTC
J gene: TRBJ2-3; CDR3 length: 16; clone size: once; D gene: .; V gene: TRBV19; CDR3 protein: CASSIVARGSTDTQYF; CDR3 DNA: TGTGCCAGTAGTATAGTGGCGCGGGGAAGCACAGATACGCAGTATTTT
J gene: TRBJ2-3; CDR3 length: 16; clone size: few; D gene: .; V gene: TRBV6-5; CDR3 protein: CASSYQRQDIRGTQYF; CDR3 DNA: TGTGCCAGCAGTTACCAACGACAGGACATACGGGGTACGCAGTATTTT
J gene: TRBJ2-7; CDR3 length: 16; clone size: .; D gene: .; V gene: TRBV10-3; CDR3 protein: CAIRDPAGALINEQYF; CDR3 DNA: TGTGCCATCAGAGACCCGGCGGGGGCCCTGATCAACGAGCAGTACTTC
J gene: TRBJ2-2; CDR3 length: 15; clone size: .; D gene: .; V gene: TRBV6-1; CDR3 protein: CASSEFVTATGELFF; CDR3 DNA: TGTGCCAGCAGTGAATTCGTGACTGCAACCGGGGAGCTGTTTTTT
J gene: TRBJ1-5; CDR3 length: 15; clone size: .; D gene: .; V gene: TRBV7-2; CDR3 protein: CASSLVSVSNQPQHF; CDR3 DNA: TGTGCCAGCAGCTTAGTATCGGTTAGCAATCAGCCCCAGCATTTT
J gene: TRBJ1-3; CDR3 length: 15; clone size: .; D gene: .; V gene: TRBV6-5; CDR3 protein: CASTPPGLKGNTIYF; CDR3 DNA: TGTGCCAGCACCCCCCCGGGATTAAAGGGAAACACCATATATTTT
J gene: TRBJ1-6; CDR3 length: 17; clone size: once; D gene: .; V gene: TRBV7-9; CDR3 protein: CASSEVGVSSYNSPLHF; CDR3 DNA: TGTGCCAGCAGCGAGGTCGGGGTTAGCTCCTATAATTCACCCCTCCACTTT
J gene: TRBJ1-1; CDR3 length: 14; clone size: .; D gene: .; V gene: TRBV18; CDR3 protein: CASSNRARNTEAFF; CDR3 DNA: TGTGCCAGCTCAAACAGGGCACGGAACACTGAAGCTTTCTTT
J gene: TRBJ2-1; CDR3 length: 14; clone size: .; D gene: TRBD2; V gene: TRBV5-4; CDR3 protein: CASSGLAANNEQFF; CDR3 DNA: TGTGCCAGCAGCGGACTAGCGGCCAACAATGAGCAGTTCTTC
J gene: TRBJ1-1; CDR3 length: 13; clone size: few; D gene: TRBD1; V gene: TRBV11-2; CDR3 protein: CASSPETGTEAFF; CDR3 DNA: TGTGCCAGCAGCCCCGAGACAGGGACTGAAGCTTTCTTT
J gene: TRBJ2-3; CDR3 length: 15; clone size: few; D gene: .; V gene: TRBV9; CDR3 protein: CASSALVSGTDTQYF; CDR3 DNA: TGTGCCAGCAGCGCACTAGTATCGGGCACAGATACGCAGTATTTT
J gene: TRBJ2-1; CDR3 length: 16; clone size: .; D gene: TRBD2; V gene: TRBV14; CDR3 protein: CASSHGTSGAYNEQFF; CDR3 DNA: TGTGCCAGCAGCCATGGGACTAGCGGGGCCTACAATGAGCAGTTCTTC
J gene: TRBJ1-3; CDR3 length: 13; clone size: .; D gene: .; V gene: TRBV11-3; CDR3 protein: CASSPDLGNTIYF; CDR3 DNA: TGTGCCAGCAGTCCGGACCTGGGAAACACCATATATTTT
J gene: TRBJ2-2; CDR3 length: 15; clone size: .; D gene: .; V gene: TRBV3-1/TRBV3-2; CDR3 protein: CASSQGLVNTGELFF; CDR3 DNA: TGTGCCAGCAGCCAAGGCCTGGTAAATACCGGGGAGCTGTTTTTT
J gene: TRBJ1-5; CDR3 length: 14; clone size: once; D gene: TRBD1; V gene: TRBV3-1/TRBV3-2; CDR3 protein: CASSQETGHQPQHF; CDR3 DNA: TGTGCCAGCAGCCAAGAGACAGGGCATCAGCCCCAGCATTTT
J gene: TRBJ1-2; CDR3 length: 13; clone size: .; D gene: .; V gene: TRBV7-9; CDR3 protein: CASSSGIIYGYTF; CDR3 DNA: TGTGCCAGCAGCTCCGGGATCATCTATGGCTACACCTTC
J gene: TRBJ2-1; CDR3 length: 14; clone size: .; D gene: TRBD2; V gene: TRBV29-1; CDR3 protein: CSGSRGSSYNEQFF; CDR3 DNA: TGCAGCGGTTCTCGCGGGAGCTCCTACAATGAGCAGTTCTTC
J gene: TRBJ2-2; CDR3 length: 11; clone size: .; D gene: .; V gene: TRBV29-1; CDR3 protein: CSGQNTGELFF; CDR3 DNA: TGCAGCGGGCAGAACACCGGGGAGCTGTTTTTT
J gene: TRBJ1-2; CDR3 length: 13; clone size: .; D gene: .; V gene: TRBV6-5; CDR3 protein: CASSPRTASGYTF; CDR3 DNA: TGTGCCAGCAGCCCGCGGACCGCCAGTGGCTACACCTTC
J gene: TRBJ1-4; CDR3 length: 16; clone size: .; D gene: .; V gene: TRBV4-1; CDR3 protein: CASSQQTGALGEKLFF; CDR3 DNA: TGCGCCAGCAGCCAGCAAACCGGGGCCTTGGGTGAAAAACTGTTTTTT
J gene: TRBJ1-2; CDR3 length: 12; clone size: .; D gene: .; V gene: TRBV5-6; CDR3 protein: CASSLGTNGYTF; CDR3 DNA: TGTGCCAGCAGCTTGGGTACTAATGGCTACACCTTC
J gene: TRBJ2-7; CDR3 length: 13; clone size: .; D gene: TRBD1; V gene: TRBV5-4; CDR3 protein: CASSLAQGVEQYF; CDR3 DNA: TGTGCCAGCAGCTTGGCTCAGGGGGTCGAGCAGTACTTC
J gene: TRBJ2-5; CDR3 length: 12; clone size: .; D gene: .; V gene: TRBV2; CDR3 protein: CASSDSQETQYF; CDR3 DNA: TGTGCCAGCAGTGACAGCCAAGAGACCCAGTACTTC
J gene: TRBJ1-5; CDR3 length: 16; clone size: .; D gene: .; V gene: TRBV28; CDR3 protein: CASRAPWGDSNQPQHF; CDR3 DNA: TGTGCCAGCAGAGCCCCCTGGGGGGATAGCAATCAGCCCCAGCATTTT
J gene: TRBJ1-2; CDR3 length: 13; clone size: .; D gene: .; V gene: TRBV25-1; CDR3 protein: CAARRADNYGYTF; CDR3 DNA: TGTGCCGCCCGTCGAGCGGACAACTATGGCTACACCTTC
J gene: TRBJ2-5; CDR3 length: 13; clone size: once; D gene: .; V gene: TRBV27; CDR3 protein: CASRQDFQETQYF; CDR3 DNA: TGTGCCAGCAGGCAGGATTTCCAAGAGACCCAGTACTTC
J gene: TRBJ2-1; CDR3 length: 14; clone size: .; D gene: TRBD2; V gene: TRBV28; CDR3 protein: CASTPASGSSIRFF; CDR3 DNA: TGTGCCAGCACCCCCGCTAGCGGGTCCTCAATCCGATTCTTC
J gene: TRBJ2-7; CDR3 length: 12; clone size: once; D gene: .; V gene: TRBV6-2/TRBV6-3; CDR3 protein: CASSLGGLEQYF; CDR3 DNA: TGTGCCAGCAGTCTGGGGGGGCTCGAGCAGTACTTC
J gene: TRBJ1-2; CDR3 length: 15; clone size: .; D gene: .; V gene: TRBV10-3; CDR3 protein: CAISEQGGGHYGYTF; CDR3 DNA: TGTGCCATCAGTGAGCAAGGCGGGGGGCACTATGGCTACACCTTC
J gene: TRBJ2-3; CDR3 length: 15; clone size: .; D gene: TRBD2; V gene: TRBV9; CDR3 protein: CASSVLSSGADTQYF; CDR3 DNA: TGTGCCAGCAGCGTACTGTCTAGCGGGGCAGATACGCAGTATTTT
J gene: TRBJ2-2; CDR3 length: 13; clone size: .; D gene: TRBD1; V gene: TRBV29-1; CDR3 protein: CSVVGGGPGELFF; CDR3 DNA: TGCAGCGTCGTAGGGGGCGGTCCGGGGGAGCTGTTTTTT
J gene: TRBJ2-7; CDR3 length: 15; clone size: .; D gene: .; V gene: TRBV5-4; CDR3 protein: CASSPGSGASYEQYF; CDR3 DNA: TGTGCCAGCAGCCCCGGATCCGGGGCTTCCTACGAGCAGTACTTC
J gene: TRBJ1-2; CDR3 length: 13; clone size: .; D gene: .; V gene: TRBV6-6; CDR3 protein: CASSYSTAYGYTF; CDR3 DNA: TGTGCCAGCAGTTACTCGACCGCATATGGCTACACCTTC
J gene: TRBJ2-7; CDR3 length: 15; clone size: .; D gene: .; V gene: TRBV29-1; CDR3 protein: CSVRYGPEGSYEQYF; CDR3 DNA: TGCAGCGTTAGGTATGGGCCAGAAGGCTCCTACGAGCAGTACTTC
J gene: TRBJ1-4; CDR3 length: 14; clone size: .; D gene: .; V gene: TRBV5-1; CDR3 protein: CASSLEAGIGKLFF; CDR3 DNA: TGCGCCAGCAGCTTGGAGGCAGGGATCGGAAAACTGTTTTTT
J gene: TRBJ2-3; CDR3 length: 17; clone size: .; D gene: .; V gene: TRBV7-6; CDR3 protein: CASSVYSPATIADTQYF; CDR3 DNA: TGTGCCAGCAGCGTATATTCCCCAGCTACTATCGCAGATACGCAGTATTTT
J gene: TRBJ2-1; CDR3 length: 13; clone size: .; D gene: TRBD2; V gene: TRBV6-6; CDR3 protein: CASSYGTRGEQFF; CDR3 DNA: TGTGCCAGCAGCTATGGGACTAGGGGGGAGCAGTTCTTC
J gene: TRBJ2-3; CDR3 length: 14; clone size: once; D gene: .; V gene: TRBV6-5; CDR3 protein: CASSYDRSTDTQYF; CDR3 DNA: TGTGCCAGCAGTTATGACAGGAGCACAGATACGCAGTATTTT
J gene: TRBJ2-7; CDR3 length: 15; clone size: .; D gene: TRBD2; V gene: TRBV7-2; CDR3 protein: CASSLTSGANYEQYF; CDR3 DNA: TGTGCCAGCAGCTTAACTAGCGGGGCGAACTACGAGCAGTACTTC
J gene: TRBJ1-4; CDR3 length: 16; clone size: .; D gene: .; V gene: TRBV2; CDR3 protein: CASSEALAGMGEKLFF; CDR3 DNA: TGTGCCAGCAGTGAAGCGCTAGCAGGCATGGGGGAAAAACTGTTTTTT
J gene: TRBJ1-2; CDR3 length: 14; clone size: .; D gene: TRBD1; V gene: TRBV12-5; CDR3 protein: CASGPGQGIGGYTF; CDR3 DNA: TGTGCTAGTGGTCCGGGACAGGGAATCGGAGGCTACACCTTC
J gene: TRBJ2-7; CDR3 length: 13; clone size: .; D gene: .; V gene: TRBV19; CDR3 protein: CASSIQGSDEQYF; CDR3 DNA: TGTGCCAGTAGTATCCAGGGCTCAGACGAGCAGTACTTC
J gene: TRBJ2-1; CDR3 length: 17; clone size: .; D gene: TRBD1; V gene: TRBV15; CDR3 protein: CATSRELGQPTYNEQFF; CDR3 DNA: TGTGCCACCAGCAGAGAACTGGGACAGCCGACCTACAATGAGCAGTTCTTC
J gene: TRBJ1-3; CDR3 length: 15; clone size: .; D gene: .; V gene: TRBV28; CDR3 protein: CASSSGPGSGNTIYF; CDR3 DNA: TGTGCCAGCAGTTCGGGTCCCGGCTCTGGAAACACCATATATTTT
J gene: TRBJ1-4; CDR3 length: 16; clone size: .; D gene: .; V gene: TRBV4-2; CDR3 protein: CASSQEAWGQNEKLFF; CDR3 DNA: TGTGCCAGCAGCCAAGAAGCTTGGGGTCAAAATGAAAAACTGTTTTTT
J gene: TRBJ2-1; CDR3 length: 17; clone size: .; D gene: TRBD2; V gene: TRBV4-1; CDR3 protein: CASSPGLAGGPSNEQFF; CDR3 DNA: TGCGCCAGCAGCCCCGGACTAGCGGGGGGGCCGAGTAATGAGCAGTTCTTC
J gene: TRBJ2-7; CDR3 length: 15; clone size: .; D gene: .; V gene: TRBV7-8; CDR3 protein: CASSASGTWGYEQYF; CDR3 DNA: TGTGCCAGCAGCGCTTCCGGGACATGGGGATACGAGCAGTACTTC
J gene: TRBJ1-2; CDR3 length: 14; clone size: .; D gene: .; V gene: TRBV4-1; CDR3 protein: CASSQVRGEGGYTF; CDR3 DNA: TGCGCCAGCAGCCAAGTCAGGGGCGAGGGTGGCTACACCTTC
J gene: TRBJ2-7; CDR3 length: 16; clone size: .; D gene: .; V gene: TRBV20-1; CDR3 protein: CSASALRGARNYEQYF; CDR3 DNA: TGCAGTGCTAGTGCCCTTCGGGGGGCGCGTAACTACGAGCAGTACTTC
J gene: TRBJ1-5; CDR3 length: 13; clone size: .; D gene: .; V gene: TRBV25-1; CDR3 protein: CASSVDDNQPQHF; CDR3 DNA: TGTGCCAGCAGTGTGGACGACAATCAGCCCCAGCATTTT
J gene: TRBJ2-5; CDR3 length: 13; clone size: .; D gene: .; V gene: TRBV30; CDR3 protein: CAWSDDEAETQYF; CDR3 DNA: TGTGCCTGGAGTGACGACGAGGCGGAGACCCAGTACTTC
J gene: TRBJ1-6; CDR3 length: 15; clone size: .; D gene: .; V gene: TRBV2; CDR3 protein: CASSERRDPNSPLHF; CDR3 DNA: TGTGCCAGCAGTGAAAGGCGGGACCCTAACTCACCCCTCCACTTT